This entry features one T cell receptor (beta chain) sequence. Germline CDR1 and CDR2: SGHNT and YENEEA. After removal of 4 bases from V and 0 bases from J, the junction contained 9 bases not matched to a gene. CDR3 length: 19 residues. The data derive from a study of blood T cell repertoires in COVID-19. On the study more broadly: Sites in the United States, Italy and Spain provided acute and convalescent COVID-19 samples. In each case, the material was cDNA or gDNA derived from T cells, B-cell-depleted T cells, or PBMCs.

Original data processing: Scientists estimated how many nucleated cells there were by amplifying reference gene primers. Only in-frame clones appear in the TCRdb table, and some are missing; sequencing was by immunoSEQ multiplex PCR. The V and J calls and the clone size are those of that table, but D and trimming were determined from the DNA. In the table there are about 140,000 clones, roughly 84% of which are singletons. This chain connects TRBV11-3 to TRBJ2-1; TRBD2 aligns across 13 bases. The sequenced sample was peripheral blood. The source of this sequence is a woman aged 55-69 years with acute or convalescent COVID-19. This chain's CDR3 is CASSSGLAGPVGSYNEQFF. The CDR3 DNA sequence: TGTGCCAGCAGCTCGGGACTAGCGGGACCGGTCGGCTCCTACAATGAGCAGTTCTTC. Full variable domain (missing parts from reference TRBV11-3 and TRBJ2-1): EAGVVQSPRYKIIEKKQPVAFWCNPISGHNTLYWYLQNLGQGPELLIRYENEEAVDDSQLPKDRFSAERLKGVDSTLKIQPAELGDSAVYLCASSSGLAGPVGSYNEQFFGPGTRLTVL.